A single sample is the source of the 16 T cell receptor beta chains below, sequenced in a study of T cell responses to AZD1222 COVID-19 vaccine. Clones were read by immunoSEQ multiplex PCR, and TCRdb kept only the in-frame ones, dropping some. This table has about 90,000 clones, around 85% appearing once. Sequenced here: peripheral blood, sampled 28 days after the second AZD1222 dose. Receptors were obtained from an adult who received the AZD1222 COVID-19 vaccine.

This rearrangement joins TRBV7-3 to TRBJ2-1, with a tentative D call TRBD1 (6 bases). The germline V gene has CDR1 SGHTA and CDR2 FQGTGA. The CDR3 spans 14 residues. V lost 4 bases and J 7 bases, leaving 14 bases between the germline ends. The chain's CDR3 is CASSSMTGGNEQFF. CDR3 nucleotide sequence: TGTGCCAGCAGCTCAATGACAGGTGGGAATGAGCAGTTCTTC. Combining the CDR3 with reference TRBV7-3 and TRBJ2-1 gives the whole variable domain GAGVSQTPSNKVTEKGKYVELRCDPISGHTALYWYRQSLGQGPEFLIYFQGTGAADDSGLPNDRFFAVRPEGSVSTLKIQRTERGDSAVYLCASSSMTGGNEQFFGPGTRLTVL.

A few counts support this clone. The V and J genes are TRBV19 and TRBJ2-1; tentatively, D is TRBD2 (5 bases). This CDR3 is built from 12 residues. Germline V gene sequence: CDR1 LNHDA, CDR2 SQIVND (reference sequence). Deletions cut 4 bases from V and 9 bases from J, with 10 bases between. The CDR3 sequence is CASSSVRAEQFF. The DNA for the CDR3 is TGTGCCAGTAGTAGTGTGAGGGCTGAGCAGTTCTTC.

The rearrangement joins TRBV3-1 (or the pseudogene TRBV3-2) to TRBJ1-5; no definite D call. V lost 0 bases to trimming and J lost 1 base, with 7 bases between them. The CDR3 totals 15 residues. Looked up from germline, CDR1 is LGHDT and CDR2 is YNNKEL (reference sequence). The CDR3 nucleotides read TGTGCCAGCAGCCAAGACGGGTTAAGCAATCAGCCCCAGCATTTT. It encodes CASSQDGLSNQPQHF.

This rearrangement joins TRBV2 to TRBJ1-6; D gene ambiguous. Germline V lookup: CDR1 SNHLY, CDR2 FYNNEI. The CDR3 has 19 residues. V was trimmed by 1 base and J by 0 bases, leaving 16 bases between them. In nucleotides, the CDR3 is TGTGCCAGCAGTGAAGTGGCTTCGTCGGGGAGCTCCTATAATTCACCCCTCCACTTT. Its translation is CASSEVASSGSSYNSPLHF.

The chain recombines TRBV10-1 with TRBJ2-1; 7 nucleotides line up with TRBD1. Trimming cost V 0 bases and J 2 bases; bases outside gene matches: 4. Germline CDR1 is WNHNN and CDR2 is SYGVQD (reference sequence). CDR3 length equals 16 residues. This CDR3 is CASSESTGTPYNEQFF. The CDR3 DNA reads TGCGCCAGCAGTGAGTCGACAGGGACCCCCTACAATGAGCAGTTCTTC.

The CDR3 sequence: CASSEAGEDEQFF. CDR3 in DNA: TGTGCCAGCAGTGAAGCGGGGGAGGATGAGCAGTTCTTC. The V and J genes are TRBV2 and TRBJ2-1; maybe TRBD2 (6 bases). Germline CDR1 reads SNHLY; CDR2 reads FYNNEI. V was pared by 0 bases and J by 8 bases, with 8 bases between. CDR3 length: 13 residues.

This rearrangement joins TRBV7-2 to TRBJ2-7; D perhaps matches TRBD2 (5 bases). Germline assignment: CDR1 SGHTA and CDR2 FQGNSA. The CDR3 spans 13 residues. Trimming stripped 2 bases from V and 3 bases from J, with 8 bases between. The CDR3 loop is CASSLRGNYEQYF. The DNA of the CDR3 is TGTGCCAGCAGCTTAAGAGGGAACTACGAGCAGTACTTC.

V is TRBV5-8 and J is TRBJ1-1; D gene unclear. V was clipped by 4 bases and J by 1 base, with 11 bases between them. The germline gives CDR1 SGHTS, CDR2 YDEGEE. The CDR3 extends over 14 amino acids. CDR3 DNA: TGTGCCAGCAGCATCGGACTCCCGAACACTGAAGCTTTCTTT. It yields the protein CASSIGLPNTEAFF. Based on the CDR3 plus reference TRBV5-8 and TRBJ1-1, the full variable domain is EAGVTQSPTHLIKTRGQQATLRCSPISGHTSVYWYQQALGLGLQFLLWYDEGEERNRGNFPPRFSGRQFPNYSSELNVNALELEDSALYLCASSIGLPNTEAFFGQGTRLTVV.

The CDR3, as DNA: TGTGCCAGCAGCCTCCCTCCCAGGACAGGGAACACTGAAGCTTTCTTT. Its translation is CASSLPPRTGNTEAFF. V gene TRBV5-6 combines with J gene TRBJ1-1; 7 nucleotides match TRBD1. Per the germline V gene, CDR1 is SGHDT and CDR2 is YYEEEE. The CDR3 sequence is 16 residues long. The V segment lost 4 bases and the J segment 1 base; nucleotides outside the gene matches: 10.

J is TRBJ1-1 and V is TRBV30, with D perhaps TRBD1 (6 bases). Germline V gene data show CDR1 as GTSNPN and CDR2 as SVGIG (reference sequence). This CDR3 spans 15 amino acids. V was pared by 5 bases and J by 3 bases, with 19 bases between. CDR3 sequence: CAWCLGGGEDTEAFF. The CDR3 nucleotides read TGTGCCTGGTGTTTGGGAGGGGGTGAGGACACTGAAGCTTTCTTT. The variable domain in full, completed from reference TRBV30 and TRBJ1-1, reads SQTIHQWPATLVQPVGSPLSLECTVEGTSNPNLYWYRQAAGRGLQLLFYSVGIGQISSEVPQNLSASRPQDRQFILSSKKLLLSDSGFYLCAWCLGGGEDTEAFFGQGTRLTVV.

DNA of the CDR3: TGTGCCAGCAGCCCTAGGGGGGGGGACAATTCACCCCTCCACTTT. This translates into CASSPRGGDNSPLHF. The J gene is TRBJ1-6, the V gene TRBV9; possibly TRBD1 for D (6 bases). Trimming took off 4 bases at V and 7 bases at J, with 15 bases between the two ends. Germline CDR1 and CDR2: SGDLS and YYNGEE. CDR3 length equals 15 residues.

This clone was seen just once. This chain links TRBV25-1 with TRBJ2-2; D not resolved. The CDR3 sequence is 14 residues long. CDR1 and CDR2 from the germline V gene are MGHDK and SYGVNS. V was clipped by 7 bases and J by 1 base, with 10 bases between them. DNA for the CDR3: TGTGCCAGCACCCCGGACGGGAACACCGGGGAGCTGTTTTTT. Residues: CASTPDGNTGELFF.

The sample holds a few counts of this clone. The rearrangement uses TRBV28 and TRBJ1-1; no clear D gene. The germline V gene encodes CDR1 MDHEN and CDR2 SYDVKM. V was shortened by 6 bases and J by 7 bases, with 15 bases between the two germline ends. There are 13 residues in the CDR3. As DNA, the CDR3 is TGTGCCAGCAGAAACCTCGGGGTAGTTGAAGCTTTCTTT. This translates into CASRNLGVVEAFF.

The genes are TRBV15 and TRBJ2-7; unclear D gene. Germline assignment: CDR1 LNHNV and CDR2 YYDKDF (reference sequence). This CDR3 is 14 amino acids long. V lost 0 bases to trimming and J lost 2 bases, with 8 bases between them. This CDR3 is CATSRDPITYEQYF. CDR3 coding DNA: TGTGCCACCAGCAGAGATCCCATAACCTACGAGCAGTACTTC.

The chain combines TRBV11-2 with TRBJ2-2; D not resolved. The V gene's germline CDR1 is SGHAT and CDR2 FQNNGV. The length of the CDR3 is 17 residues. V was trimmed by 7 bases and J by 1 base, leaving 19 bases between them. Written as DNA, the CDR3 is TGTGCCAGCATATCCCTAGAAGGAATAATGAACACCGGGGAGCTGTTTTTT. Translation gives CASISLEGIMNTGELFF.

J is TRBJ2-7 and V is TRBV13; D possibly matches TRBD1 or TRBD2 (5 bases each). CDR1 and CDR2 (germline): PRHDT, FYEKMQ (reference sequence). The ends were cut back, 5 bases at V and 0 bases at J, with 20 bases in the middle. The CDR3 runs to 17 residues. The CDR3 nucleotides are TGTGCCAGCAGCGACGCCCCCGGGACCGCAGGCTCCTACGAGCAGTACTTC. Its translation: CASSDAPGTAGSYEQYF.